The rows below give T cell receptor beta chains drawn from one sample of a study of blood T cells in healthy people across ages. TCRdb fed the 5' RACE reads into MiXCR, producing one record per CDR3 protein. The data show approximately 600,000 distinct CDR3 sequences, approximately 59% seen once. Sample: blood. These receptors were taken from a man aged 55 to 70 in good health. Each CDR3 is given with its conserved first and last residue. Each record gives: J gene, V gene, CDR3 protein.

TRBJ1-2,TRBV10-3,CAISGQRFPRKDGGYTF
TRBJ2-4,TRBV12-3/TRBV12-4,CASSFYAVVAKNIQYF
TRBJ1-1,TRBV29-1,CSVEVGGDTEAFF
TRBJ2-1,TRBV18,CASSPITGYNEQFF
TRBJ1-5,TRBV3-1,CASSQGQINQPQHF
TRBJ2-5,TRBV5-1,CASSLGRGQGETQYF
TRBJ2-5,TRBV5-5,CASSFLASGETQYF
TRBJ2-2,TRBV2,CASRYSGGVTGELFF
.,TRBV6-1,CASSEGLTSGGKMTQYF
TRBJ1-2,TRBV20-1,CSASSYANYGYTF
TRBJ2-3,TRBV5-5,CASSSSAPGDTQYF
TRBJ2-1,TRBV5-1,CASSPRRDYLYNEQFF
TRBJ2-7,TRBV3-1,CASSRSGDLYEQYF
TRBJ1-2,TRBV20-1,CSAPRQGLYGYTF